This T cell receptor (beta chain) comes out of a study of CD8 T cells in ankylosing spondylitis. Study-wide findings and caveats: In ankylosing spondylitis patients, matched synovial fluid reportedly showed significant enrichment of disease-linked clones.

This clonotype was seen many times. Its antigen is undetermined. TCRdb passed the 5' RACE reads through MiXCR, listing each CDR3 protein once. This table has approximately 40,000 distinct CDR3 sequences, about 6.3% appearing once. Sample: blood, either unsorted or a sorted T cell fraction (not recorded which). The TCR comes from a male donor with ankylosing spondylitis or in good health (not recorded which).

This CDR3 reads CSARSRDGGNTGELFF. The CDR3 bases are TGCAGTGCTCGCTCTAGAGACGGTGGGAACACCGGGGAGCTGTTTTTT. The genes are TRBV20-1 and TRBJ2-2; the D is unclear. V lost 5 bases and J 1 base, leaving 17 bases between the germline ends. Germline V gives CDR1 DFQATT, CDR2 SNEGSKA (reference sequence). The CDR3 contains 16 residues.